Given below is one TCR beta chain in context. The antigen is not known. This entry belongs to a study of T cells expressing NK-cell markers. Study as a whole: Sequencing of TCR beta repertoires drew on sorted CD3+CD56+NKG2C+, CD3+CD56+NKG2C- and CD3+CD56-NKG2C+ T cells. Sequencing covered eight donors, seven HCMV-seropositive and one seronegative. Study findings and constraints: Several donors likewise had their CD3+CD56-NKG2C+ fraction led by these clonotypes.

TCRdb re-called the 5' RACE reads and shows each CDR3 protein once, DNA omitted. This sample's table reports 200,000 to 300,000 distinct CDR3 sequences. This CDR3 region has 15 residues. The germline gives CDR1 DFQATT, CDR2 SNEGSKA (reference sequence). The V call is TRBV20-1, the J call TRBJ2-3; TCRdb outputs TRBD2, but without DNA this stays unchecked. The receptor was derived from a woman aged 18-70 years in good health. Sequencing used blood T cells: a sorted CD56 or NKG2C T cell subset, CD4+ or CD8+ T cells, or bulk PBMC T cells (not recorded which). This CDR3 is CSAREAGGPADTQYF.